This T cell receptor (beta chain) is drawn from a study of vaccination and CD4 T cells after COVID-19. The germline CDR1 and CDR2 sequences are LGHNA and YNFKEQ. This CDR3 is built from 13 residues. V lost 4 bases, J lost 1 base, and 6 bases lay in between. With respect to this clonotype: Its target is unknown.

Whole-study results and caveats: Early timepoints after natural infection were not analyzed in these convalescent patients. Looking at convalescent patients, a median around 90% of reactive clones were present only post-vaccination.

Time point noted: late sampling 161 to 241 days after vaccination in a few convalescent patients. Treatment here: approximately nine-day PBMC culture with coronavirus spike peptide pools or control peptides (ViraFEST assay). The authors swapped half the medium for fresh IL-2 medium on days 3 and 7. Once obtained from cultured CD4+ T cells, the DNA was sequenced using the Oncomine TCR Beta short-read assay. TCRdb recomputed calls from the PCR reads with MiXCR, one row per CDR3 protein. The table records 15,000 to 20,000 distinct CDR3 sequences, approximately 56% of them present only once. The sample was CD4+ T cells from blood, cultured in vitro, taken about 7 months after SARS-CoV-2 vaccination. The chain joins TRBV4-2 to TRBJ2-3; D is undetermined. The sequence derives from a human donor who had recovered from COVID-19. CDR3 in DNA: TGTGCCAGCAGCCGAGATGGCACAGATACGCAGTATTTT. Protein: CASSRDGTDTQYF.